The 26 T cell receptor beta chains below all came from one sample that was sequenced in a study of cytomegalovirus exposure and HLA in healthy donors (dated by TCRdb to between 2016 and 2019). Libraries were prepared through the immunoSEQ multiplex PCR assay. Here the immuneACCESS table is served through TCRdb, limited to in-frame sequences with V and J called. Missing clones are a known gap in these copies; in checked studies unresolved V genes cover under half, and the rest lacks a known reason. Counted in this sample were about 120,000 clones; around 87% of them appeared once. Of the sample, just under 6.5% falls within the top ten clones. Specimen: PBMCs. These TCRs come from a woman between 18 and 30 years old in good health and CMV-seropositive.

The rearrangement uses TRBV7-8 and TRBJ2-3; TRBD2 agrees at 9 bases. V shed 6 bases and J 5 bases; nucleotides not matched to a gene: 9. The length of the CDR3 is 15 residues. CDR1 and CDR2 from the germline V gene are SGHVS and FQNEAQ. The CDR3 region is CASRLKAGGVDTQYF. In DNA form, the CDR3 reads TGTGCCAGCAGGCTAAAAGCGGGGGGCGTAGATACGCAGTATTTT.

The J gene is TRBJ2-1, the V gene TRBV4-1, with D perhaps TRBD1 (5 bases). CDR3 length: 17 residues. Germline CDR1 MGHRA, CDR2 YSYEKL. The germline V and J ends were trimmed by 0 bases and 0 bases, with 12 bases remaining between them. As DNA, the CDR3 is TGCGCCAGCAGCCAAGATCGGCAGGGCCTCTCCTACAATGAGCAGTTCTTC. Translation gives CASSQDRQGLSYNEQFF.

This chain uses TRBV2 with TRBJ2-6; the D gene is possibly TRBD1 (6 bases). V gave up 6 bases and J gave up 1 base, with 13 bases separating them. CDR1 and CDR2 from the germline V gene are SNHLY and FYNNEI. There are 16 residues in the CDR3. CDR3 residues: CASRPTQGSGANVLTF. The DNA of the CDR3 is TGTGCCAGCAGGCCTACCCAGGGGTCTGGGGCCAACGTCCTGACTTTC.

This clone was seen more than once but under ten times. The CDR3 here is CASTTGTGGADEQYF. The CDR3 DNA is TGTGCCAGCACCACCGGGACAGGGGGCGCGGACGAGCAGTACTTC. V gene TRBV11-2 combines with J gene TRBJ2-7, with 12 positions matching TRBD1. This CDR3 is 15 amino acids long. Trimming at V came to 7 bases and at J to 5 bases, leaving 9 bases not matched to a gene. Germline-derived CDR1 and CDR2 are SGHAT and FQNNGV.

The CDR3: CASSPQRGGTDTQYF. CDR3 in DNA: TGTGCCAGCAGCCCACAGCGGGGTGGCACAGATACGCAGTATTTT. The chain carries TRBV4-2 and TRBJ2-3; 7 bases line up with TRBD2. The CDR3 loop spans 15 amino acids. V trimming: 4 bases; J trimming: 1 base; junction bases outside the gene matches: 5. In germline, CDR1 is LGHNA, CDR2 YNFKEQ.

CDR3 nucleotide sequence: TGCGCCAGCAGCCAAATAGCGGGAGGGTACAATGAGCAGTTCTTC. Amino acids: CASSQIAGGYNEQFF. The chain recombines TRBV4-1 with TRBJ2-1; 11 bases line up with TRBD2. Germline-derived CDR1 and CDR2 are MGHRA and YSYEKL. V lost 2 bases to trimming and J lost 4 bases; unmatched junction nucleotides: 1. This CDR3 contains 15 residues.

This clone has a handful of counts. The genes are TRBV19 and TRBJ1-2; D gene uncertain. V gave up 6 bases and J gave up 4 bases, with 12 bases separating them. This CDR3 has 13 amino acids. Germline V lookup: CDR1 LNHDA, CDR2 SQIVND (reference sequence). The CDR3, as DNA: TGTGCCAGTAGGTACTCGACGGGCTATGGCTACACCTTC. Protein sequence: CASRYSTGYGYTF.

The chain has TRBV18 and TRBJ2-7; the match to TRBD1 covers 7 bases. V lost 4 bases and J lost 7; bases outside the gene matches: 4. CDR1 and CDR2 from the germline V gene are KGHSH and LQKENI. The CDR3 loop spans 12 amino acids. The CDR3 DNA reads TGTGCCAGCTCACGACAGGGAGAAGAGCAGTACTTC. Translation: CASSRQGEEQYF.

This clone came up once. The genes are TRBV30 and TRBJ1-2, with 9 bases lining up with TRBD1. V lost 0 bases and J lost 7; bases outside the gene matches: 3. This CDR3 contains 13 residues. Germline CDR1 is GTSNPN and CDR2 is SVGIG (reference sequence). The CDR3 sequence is CAWSVKGQGGYTF. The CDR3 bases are TGTGCCTGGAGTGTGAAGGGACAGGGTGGCTACACCTTC.

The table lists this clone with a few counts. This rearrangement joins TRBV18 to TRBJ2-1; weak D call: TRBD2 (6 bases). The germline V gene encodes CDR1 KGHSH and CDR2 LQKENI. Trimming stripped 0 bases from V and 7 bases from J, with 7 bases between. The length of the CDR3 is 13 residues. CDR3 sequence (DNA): TGTGCCAGCTCACCACCGGAGGGAAATGAGCAGTTCTTC. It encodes CASSPPEGNEQFF.

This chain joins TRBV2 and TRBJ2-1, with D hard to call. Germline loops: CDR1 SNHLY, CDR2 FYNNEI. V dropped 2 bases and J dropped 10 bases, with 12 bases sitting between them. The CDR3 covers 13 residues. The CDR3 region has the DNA TGTGCCAGCAGTGAAACGAAAGCCGGGGAGCAGTTCTTC. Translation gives CASSETKAGEQFF. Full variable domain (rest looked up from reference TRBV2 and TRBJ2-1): EPEVTQTPSHQVTQMGQEVILRCVPISNHLYFYWYRQILGQKVEFLVSFYNNEISEKSEIFDDQFSVERPDGSNFTLKIRSTKLEDSAMYFCASSETKAGEQFFGPGTRLTVL.

CDR3 bases: TGTGCCAGTAGTATAGAGGGACAGCGCACCTACGAGCAGTACTTC. Its protein is CASSIEGQRTYEQYF. The chain employs TRBV19 and TRBJ2-7; TRBD1 aligns across 7 bases. Per the germline V gene, CDR1 is LNHDA and CDR2 is SQIVND (reference sequence). The CDR3 extends over 15 amino acids. V was clipped by 0 bases and J by 2 bases; unmatched bases: 4.

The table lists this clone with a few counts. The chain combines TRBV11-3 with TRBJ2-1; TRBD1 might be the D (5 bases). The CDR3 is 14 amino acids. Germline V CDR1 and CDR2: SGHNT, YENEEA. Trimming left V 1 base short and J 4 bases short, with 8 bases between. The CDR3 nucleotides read TGTGCCAGCAGCTTAGCGTCAGGGTACAATGAGCAGTTCTTC. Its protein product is CASSLASGYNEQFF.

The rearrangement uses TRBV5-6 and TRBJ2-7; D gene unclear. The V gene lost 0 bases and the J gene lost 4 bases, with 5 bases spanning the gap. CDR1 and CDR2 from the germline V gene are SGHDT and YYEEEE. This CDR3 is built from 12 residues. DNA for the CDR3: TGTGCCAGCAGCTTGGGCGGATACGAGCAGTACTTC. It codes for CASSLGGYEQYF.

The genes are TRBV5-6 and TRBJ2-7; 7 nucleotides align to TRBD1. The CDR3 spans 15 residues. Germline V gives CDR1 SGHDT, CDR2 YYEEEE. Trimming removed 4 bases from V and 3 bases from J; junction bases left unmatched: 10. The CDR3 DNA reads TGTGCCAGCAGCAGGATCGACAGGGACCGCTACGAGCAGTACTTC. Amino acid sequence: CASSRIDRDRYEQYF.

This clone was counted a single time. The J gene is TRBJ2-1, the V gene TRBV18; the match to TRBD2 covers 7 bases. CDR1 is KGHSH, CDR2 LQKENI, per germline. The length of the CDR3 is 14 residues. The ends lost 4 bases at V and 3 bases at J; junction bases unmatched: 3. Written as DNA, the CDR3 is TGTGCCAGCTCACGTGGGGGGGTCTACAATGAGCAGTTCTTC. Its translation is CASSRGGVYNEQFF.

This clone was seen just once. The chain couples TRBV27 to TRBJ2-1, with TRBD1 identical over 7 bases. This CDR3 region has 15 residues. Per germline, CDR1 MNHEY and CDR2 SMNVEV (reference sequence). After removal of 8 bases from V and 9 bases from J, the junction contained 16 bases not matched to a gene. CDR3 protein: CASDSTGAPVSEQFF. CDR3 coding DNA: TGTGCCAGCGATTCAACAGGGGCGCCCGTGAGTGAGCAGTTCTTC.

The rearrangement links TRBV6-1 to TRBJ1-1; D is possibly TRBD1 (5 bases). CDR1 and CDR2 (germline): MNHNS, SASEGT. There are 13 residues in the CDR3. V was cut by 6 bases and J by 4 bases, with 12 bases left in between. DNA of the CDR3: TGTGCCAGCAGACCCACGGGGGTCACTGAAGCTTTCTTT. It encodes CASRPTGVTEAFF.

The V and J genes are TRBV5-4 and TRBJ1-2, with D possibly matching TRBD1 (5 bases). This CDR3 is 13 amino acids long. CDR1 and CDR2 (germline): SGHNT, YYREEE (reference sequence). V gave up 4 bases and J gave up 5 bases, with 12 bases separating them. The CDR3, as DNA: TGTGCCAGCAGCGGGGACGGACTATATGGCTACACCTTC. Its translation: CASSGDGLYGYTF.

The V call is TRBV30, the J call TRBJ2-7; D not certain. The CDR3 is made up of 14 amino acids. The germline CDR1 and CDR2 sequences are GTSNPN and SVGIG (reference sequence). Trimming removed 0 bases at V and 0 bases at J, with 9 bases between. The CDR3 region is CAWSVYSPSYEQYF. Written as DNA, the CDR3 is TGTGCCTGGAGTGTTTACAGTCCCTCCTACGAGCAGTACTTC.

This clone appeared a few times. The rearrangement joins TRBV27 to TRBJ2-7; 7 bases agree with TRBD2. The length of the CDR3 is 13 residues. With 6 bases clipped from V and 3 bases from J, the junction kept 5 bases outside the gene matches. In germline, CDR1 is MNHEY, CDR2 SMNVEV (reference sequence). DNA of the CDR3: TGTGCCAGCAGCCTGAGCGGGAACTACGAGCAGTACTTC. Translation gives CASSLSGNYEQYF.

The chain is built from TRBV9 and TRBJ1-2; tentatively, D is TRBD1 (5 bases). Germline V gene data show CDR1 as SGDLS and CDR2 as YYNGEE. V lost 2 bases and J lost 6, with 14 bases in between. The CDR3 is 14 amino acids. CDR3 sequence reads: CASSVTVGQDGYTF. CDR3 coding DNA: TGTGCCAGCAGCGTGACGGTGGGGCAGGATGGCTACACCTTC.

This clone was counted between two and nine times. The DNA of the CDR3 is TGTGCCAGCAGCCACACCTCGGGGACACCTGCCGGCGGCTACACCTTC. Its translation is CASSHTSGTPAGGYTF. The rearrangement uses TRBV7-8 and TRBJ1-2; weak D call: TRBD1 (6 bases). Germline CDR1 SGHVS, CDR2 FQNEAQ. This CDR3 has 16 amino acids. V was trimmed by 5 bases and J by 8 bases, leaving 24 bases between them.

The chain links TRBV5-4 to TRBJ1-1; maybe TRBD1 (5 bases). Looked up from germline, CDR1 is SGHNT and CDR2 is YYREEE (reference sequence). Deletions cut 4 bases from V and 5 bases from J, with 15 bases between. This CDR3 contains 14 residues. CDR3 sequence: CASSTGGFGTEAFF. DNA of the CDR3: TGTGCCAGCAGCACCGGGGGATTTGGTACTGAAGCTTTCTTT.

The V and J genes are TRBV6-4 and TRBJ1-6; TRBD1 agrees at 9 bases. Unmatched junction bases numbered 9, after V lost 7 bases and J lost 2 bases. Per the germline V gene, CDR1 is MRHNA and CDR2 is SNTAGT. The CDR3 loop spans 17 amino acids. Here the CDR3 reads CASNYEQGAAYNSPLHF. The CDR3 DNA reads TGTGCCAGCAATTACGAACAGGGGGCGGCCTATAATTCACCCCTCCACTTT.

CDR3: CASSLQQGHLDGYTF. The CDR3 DNA reads as TGTGCCAGCAGCTTACAACAGGGGCATTTGGATGGCTACACCTTC. The chain is built from TRBV7-8 and TRBJ1-2, with 7 bases matching TRBD1. The junction had 9 bases not matched to a gene; V was cut back by 2 bases and J by 6 bases. Per germline, CDR1 SGHVS and CDR2 FQNEAQ. This CDR3 region has 15 residues.